Shown below are 29 T cell receptor beta chains from a single sample sequenced in a study of blood T cells in healthy people across ages. With a J-beta primer mix and a sample-barcoded 5' primer, a second PCR ran about 7 to 11 cycles. Using its own MiXCR run on the 5' RACE reads, TCRdb lists one record per CDR3 protein. In the table there are hundreds of thousands of distinct CDR3 sequences, roughly three fifths of which are singletons. The specimen sequenced was blood. The receptors come from a man in his forties in good health.

The table lists this clonotype with a count of one. The V call is TRBV4-3, the J call TRBJ2-7; 9 bases match TRBD1. Germline values: CDR1 LGHNA, CDR2 YSLEER. Unmatched junction bases numbered 6, after V lost 4 bases and J lost 2 bases. The CDR3 contains 15 residues. The CDR3 DNA reads TGCGCCAGCAGCCCCGGGGGGACAGGGACCTACGAGCAGTACTTC. It is translated as CASSPGGTGTYEQYF.

The gene calls are TRBV12-5 and TRBJ1-4, with 7 bases that match TRBD1. Germline lookup yields CDR1 LGHNT and CDR2 FRNRAP. The CDR3 covers 16 residues. The junction had 7 bases not matched to a gene; V was cut back by 6 bases and J by 0 bases. The CDR3 here is CASGPGQTATNEKLFF. CDR3 nucleotide sequence: TGTGCTAGTGGACCGGGACAGACTGCAACTAATGAAAAACTGTTTTTT.

The CDR3 region is CSARFSGATGGYGYTF. CDR3 DNA: TGCAGTGCTAGATTTAGCGGGGCAACGGGCGGTTATGGCTACACCTTC. V usage is TRBV20-1 and J usage is TRBJ1-2; D may be TRBD1 (5 bases). The germline CDR1 and CDR2 sequences are DFQATT and SNEGSKA (reference sequence). The CDR3 totals 16 residues. Deletions cut 2 bases from V and 5 bases from J, with 21 bases between.

The CDR3 nucleotides read TGTGCCAGCTCACCACCGGCAACGGGGAACAATGAGCAGTTCTTC. Encoded protein: CASSPPATGNNEQFF. This chain uses TRBV18 with TRBJ2-1; D possibly corresponds to TRBD2 (5 bases). Germline CDR1 reads KGHSH; CDR2 reads LQKENI. CDR3 size: 15 residues. V was shortened by 0 bases and J by 5 bases, with 11 bases between the two germline ends.

The chain employs TRBV7-2 and TRBJ2-6; no reliable D call. The CDR3 extends over 15 amino acids. Between the trimmed V and J ends, which lost 3 bases and 0 bases, there was a span of 6 bases. CDR1 and CDR2 (germline): SGHTA, FQGNSA. CDR3 DNA sequence: TGTGCCAGCAGCTTTGACAACTCTGGGGCCAACGTCCTGACTTTC. This codes for CASSFDNSGANVLTF.

Remarks on this clonotype: This may be a read error, as it is one base from a much larger clone. The chain links TRBV29-1 to TRBJ2-7, with TRBD1 identical over 8 bases. The CDR3 extends over 13 amino acids. Germline values: CDR1 SQVTM, CDR2 ANQGSEA. In DNA, the CDR3 is TGCAGCGTCACAGGGGGAAGCTCCGACGAGCAGTACTTC. Its protein is CSVTGGSSDEQYF.

CDR3 in DNA: TGTGCCAGCAGTTACTCTTTAACCGAGCTGTTTTTT. Amino acid sequence: CASSYSLTELFF. This sequence joins TRBV6-6 and TRBJ2-2; no clear D. The germline V gene encodes CDR1 MNHNY and CDR2 SVGAGI (reference sequence). Trimming took off 0 bases at V and 11 bases at J, with 7 bases between the two ends. This CDR3 region has 12 residues.

The chain couples TRBV29-1 to TRBJ2-5, with 7 bases that match TRBD1. Trimming cost V 8 bases and J 9 bases; bases outside gene matches: 15. Germline CDR1 is SQVTM and CDR2 is ANQGSEA. The CDR3 consists of 13 residues. CDR3 sequence (DNA): TGCAGCATGAGAGGCAGGGGTCAGGGGGCCCAGTACTTC. It encodes CSMRGRGQGAQYF.

V and J are TRBV20-1 and TRBJ2-1; the match to TRBD1 covers 11 bases. V shed 5 bases, J shed 9 bases, and the junction held 9 bases outside the gene matches. This CDR3 has 14 amino acids. Germline loops: CDR1 DFQATT, CDR2 SNEGSKA (reference sequence). As DNA, the CDR3 is TGCAGTGCTTTCCGGGACAGGGGGTTAGGTGAGCAGTTCTTC. This gives the protein CSAFRDRGLGEQFF.

The chain joins TRBV7-2 to TRBJ2-6; D tentatively fits TRBD1 or TRBD2 (6 bases each). The CDR3 is 17 residues long. Germline V CDR1 and CDR2: SGHTA, FQGNSA. V dropped 1 base and J dropped 0 bases, with 10 bases sitting between them. The CDR3 DNA reads as TGTGCCAGCAGCTTAGGGGGGGCCCTCTCTGGGGCCAACGTCCTGACTTTC. Amino acids: CASSLGGALSGANVLTF.

Remarks on this clonotype: One base away lies a much larger clone, so this may be a sequencing read error. CDR3 sequence reads: CASSLTGTGANVRTF. CDR3 sequence (DNA): TGTGCCAGCAGTCTAACAGGGACTGGGGCCAACGTCCGGACTTTC. This rearrangement joins TRBV28 to TRBJ2-6; either TRBD1 or TRBD2 may fit D (6 bases each). There are 15 residues in the CDR3. Germline V gives CDR1 MDHEN, CDR2 SYDVKM.

V gene TRBV27 combines with J gene TRBJ2-1; no clear D gene. V lost 8 bases and J lost 4, with 18 bases in between. This CDR3 spans 15 amino acids. Germline V CDR1 and CDR2: MNHEY, SMNVEV (reference sequence). The CDR3 nucleotides read TGTGCCAGCCTCCATTGGGGTTTTGGGTACAATGAGCAGTTCTTC. Its protein is CASLHWGFGYNEQFF.

The chain joins TRBV19 to TRBJ1-1; unclear D gene. Germline CDR1 is LNHDA and CDR2 is SQIVND (reference sequence). This CDR3 is 14 amino acids long. V shed 2 bases and J shed 4 bases, with 11 bases lying between them. For the CDR3, the DNA is TGTGCCAGTAGTATAAGTCGGAGAGCCACTGAAGCTTTCTTT. Translated: CASSISRRATEAFF.

The chain carries TRBV7-9 and TRBJ2-5; TRBD2 agrees at 12 bases. The V gene end was trimmed by 4 bases and the J gene end by 11 bases; junction bases not matched to a gene: 20. Germline CDR1 SEHNR, CDR2 FQNEAQ (reference sequence). The CDR3 contains 18 residues. The CDR3 sequence: CASSYGGQGRLAGDEQYF. Here the CDR3 DNA reads TGTGCCAGCAGCTACGGAGGTCAGGGGAGACTAGCGGGAGATGAGCAGTACTTC.

The CDR3 nucleotides read TGTGCCAGCTCACCTTCCCAATCGGGGGGATCTGGCTACACCTTC. This translates into CASSPSQSGGSGYTF. V gene TRBV18 combines with J gene TRBJ1-2; TRBD1 might be the D (5 bases). Per the germline V gene, CDR1 is KGHSH and CDR2 is LQKENI. The length of the CDR3 is 15 residues. V lost 3 bases and J lost 7, with 18 bases in between. Full variable domain (remainder filled in from reference TRBV18 and TRBJ1-2): NAGVMQNPRHLVRRRGQEARLRCSPMKGHSHVYWYRQLPEEGLKFMVYLQKENIIDESGMPKERFSAEFPKEGPSILRIQQVVRGDSAAYFCASSPSQSGGSGYTFGSGTRLTVV.

This clonotype was detected a few times. This rearrangement joins TRBV29-1 to TRBJ2-2, with D perhaps TRBD1 or TRBD2 (5 bases each). Trimming cost V 3 bases and J 1 base, with 12 bases left between them. This CDR3 spans 15 amino acids. Germline V gives CDR1 SQVTM, CDR2 ANQGSEA. This chain's CDR3 is CSVDESGGNTGELFF. Written as DNA, the CDR3 is TGCAGCGTTGATGAAAGTGGGGGGAACACCGGGGAGCTGTTTTTT.

This clonotype came up a few times. The chain has TRBV7-2 and TRBJ2-7, with D maybe TRBD1 (6 bases). Trimming left V 6 bases short and J 3 bases short, with 12 bases between. This CDR3 spans 13 amino acids. In germline, CDR1 is SGHTA, CDR2 FQGNSA. The CDR3 DNA is TGTGCCAGCAGACTGACAGGCGTCTACGAGCAGTACTTC. This translates into CASRLTGVYEQYF.

The V and J genes are TRBV20-1 and TRBJ2-1; no clear D. Trimming cost V 0 bases and J 9 bases, with 15 bases left between them. Germline CDR1 DFQATT, CDR2 SNEGSKA (reference sequence). CDR3 length: 14 amino acids. CDR3 coding DNA: TGCAGTGCTAGAGATCCGGAGCTGTGGAGTGAGCAGTTCTTC. Translating it yields CSARDPELWSEQFF.

The chain employs TRBV29-1 and TRBJ2-3; the D is unclear. V dropped 4 bases and J dropped 2 bases, with 10 bases sitting between them. The germline CDR1 and CDR2 sequences are SQVTM and ANQGSEA. This CDR3 region has 13 residues. CDR3 sequence (DNA): TGCAGCGTTGGGAACATCAACACAGATACGCAGTATTTT. This codes for CSVGNINTDTQYF.

The rearrangement uses TRBV6-2 or TRBV6-3 and TRBJ2-7, with 9 positions matching TRBD2. Germline CDR1 reads MNHEY; CDR2 reads SVGEGT. The junction had 12 bases not matched to a gene; V was cut back by 0 bases and J by 6 bases. The CDR3 length is 17 residues. The CDR3 DNA is TGTGCCAGCAGTTACTCTGGTCTAGCGGGACTTAGTGGCGAGCAGTACTTC. Translating gives CASSYSGLAGLSGEQYF.

The sample holds a few counts of this clonotype. This sequence joins TRBV14 and TRBJ2-1, with 10 bases identical to TRBD1. V was pared by 1 base and J by 9 bases, with 9 bases of the junction left unmatched. Germline CDR1 reads SGHDN; CDR2 reads FVKESK. The CDR3 consists of 16 residues. CDR3 nucleotide sequence: TGTGCCAGCAGCCAAGTGACAGGGGGCGCGGGTAGTGAGCAGTTCTTC. Translation: CASSQVTGGAGSEQFF.

The CDR3 nucleotides are TGCAGTGCTAGAATCGGGATCGGAGAGACCCAGTACTTC. Translating gives CSARIGIGETQYF. V usage is TRBV20-1 and J usage is TRBJ2-5; D might be TRBD2 (5 bases). The germline V and J ends were trimmed by 2 bases and 4 bases, with 11 bases remaining between them. This CDR3 is built from 13 residues. The germline CDR1 and CDR2 sequences are DFQATT and SNEGSKA (reference sequence).

Concerning this clonotype itself: This clone may be a read error of a much larger clone one base away. The chain links TRBV11-2 to TRBJ2-4, with 11 bases fitting TRBD2. Germline-derived CDR1 and CDR2 are SGHAT and FQNNGV. The CDR3 covers 14 residues. V lost 4 bases to trimming and J lost 9 bases; unmatched junction nucleotides: 5. CDR3 nucleotides: TGTGCCAGCAGCTCAAGACTAGCGGGAAGCATTCAGTACTTC. Translated: CASSSRLAGSIQYF.

This clonotype was observed a handful of times. The CDR3 DNA reads as TGCGCCAGCAGCCCGGGACTAGCGGGGGATAAGTACCAAGAGACCCAGTACTTC. Translated, it gives CASSPGLAGDKYQETQYF. V and J are TRBV5-1 and TRBJ2-5; 14 bases are shared with TRBD2. Trimming at V came to 4 bases and at J to 0 bases, leaving 8 bases not matched to a gene. CDR1 SGHRS and CDR2 YFSETQ come from the germline V gene. The CDR3 covers 18 residues.

Concerning this clonotype itself: One end of the junction fails to match germline, which may point to a read error. The chain couples TRBV7-8 to TRBJ1-2; D is unresolved. The CDR3 is 13 residues long. Germline-derived CDR1 and CDR2 are SGHVS and FQNEAQ. CDR3 sequence: CASSLAGFYGHTF. CDR3 DNA: TGTGCCAGCAGCTTAGCAGGCTTCTATGGCCACACCTTC.

Comment on this clonotype: An end of the junction differs from the germline gene, which may be a read error. The gene calls are TRBV4-2 and TRBJ1-2, with 9 bases lining up with TRBD1. The CDR3 is 15 residues long. Germline lookup yields CDR1 LGHNA and CDR2 YNFKEQ. The CDR3 spells CASSLRTGESYGYTF. CDR3 nucleotide sequence: TGTGCCAGTAGCCTCCGGACAGGGGAGAGCTATGGCTACACCTTC.

This clonotype was observed a few times. J is TRBJ2-1 and V is TRBV7-2; D remains ambiguous. The CDR3 is 17 residues long. Trimming cost V 1 base and J 9 bases, with 22 bases left between them. Germline CDR1 and CDR2: SGHTA and FQGNSA. CDR3 coding DNA: TGTGCCAGCAGCTTAGGGTGGGATGGGCAGACTGGTCGTGAGCAGTTCTTC. Protein product: CASSLGWDGQTGREQFF. The full variable domain, completed using reference TRBV7-2 and TRBJ2-1, is GAGVSQSPSNKVTEKGKDVELRCDPISGHTALYWYRQSLGQGLEFLIYFQGNSAPDKSGLPSDRFSAERTGGSVSTLTIQRTQQEDSAVYLCASSLGWDGQTGREQFFGPGTRLTVL.

The V gene is TRBV5-6, the J gene TRBJ1-5, with a weak D call TRBD1 (6 bases). In germline, CDR1 is SGHDT, CDR2 YYEEEE. V was cut by 4 bases and J by 5 bases, with 19 bases left in between. CDR3 length equals 16 residues. In DNA, the CDR3 is TGTGCCAGCAGCCCGTATAACGGGGGGCGAGATCAGCCCCAGCATTTT. It yields the protein CASSPYNGGRDQPQHF.

This clonotype was seen a few times. The chain couples TRBV28 to TRBJ2-4; TRBD2 aligns across 9 bases. The end of the DNA is better explained by TRBJ2-5, so the J call may be wrong. The CDR3 covers 15 residues. Germline-derived CDR1 and CDR2 are MDHEN and SYDVKM. The CDR3 protein is CASLSGSLVEETQYF. In DNA, the CDR3 is TGTGCCAGCCTTAGCGGGAGTTTAGTAGAAGAGACCCAGTACTTC.